This T cell receptor (beta chain) was identified in a study of T cells in narcolepsy (dated by TCRdb to 2016 to 2019). For context, the study as a whole: Patients with narcolepsy type 1 or type 2 (NT1, NT2) and healthy control donors were enrolled in the study. The study sought autoreactive T cells targeting hypocretin neuron self-antigens (hypocretin, TRIB2) in narcolepsy patients, using TCR Vbeta sequencing to track clonotypes in blood and CSF. What the research found in general, with its limitations: Some blood memory CD4+ repertoires from patients and controls contained no sequences matching autoreactive T cell clones. Autoreactive clonotypes were reported to be detected serially in the blood of the same patients and of different patients, but not in the blood of healthy controls. Patients and controls had comparable numbers of sequenced blood memory CD4+ clonotypes, averaging about 40,000 and 30,000, respectively. Plots comparing CSF and blood CD4+ T cell clonotypes from the same patient highlighted HCRT-specific and TRIB2-specific autoreactive clonotypes.

For TCR Vbeta sequencing, memory CD4+ T cells were sorted ex vivo from the peripheral blood of narcolepsy patients and healthy controls. On this clone itself: There is no known antigen for this receptor. No base quality values were provided; no much bigger clone lies one nucleotide off.

The method was the immunoSEQ multiplex PCR assay. TCRdb retrieved this table from immuneACCESS and kept in-frame rearrangements only. Not all clones are present; in checked studies, unresolved V genes account for under half, and no reason is known for the remainder. This sample holds tens of thousands of clones; approximately 85% were observed only once. Approximately 1.6% of the sample is in the top ten clones. The CDR3 covers 12 residues, taking in both the cysteine and the phenylalanine. Only the CDR3 DNA is retained, 36 bases long and in frame from the first base. For CDR1 and CDR2, the germline V gene lists SGHRS and YFSETQ. The junction carries 5 bases between V and J, which are trimmed by 0 bases and 8 bases respectively.

The chain uses TRBV5-1 and TRBJ1-4, with the D gene call left open. The clonotype originates from a human donor with narcolepsy. What was sequenced was CD45RA- memory CD4+ T cells from PBMCs. What this sample's cell subset or site label stands for: memory T cells sorted ex vivo from peripheral blood. The nucleotide sequence reads TGCGCCAGCAGCTTGGGTGAAGAAAAACTGTTTTTT. Its protein is CASSLGEEKLFF.